This T cell receptor delta chain was identified during a study of delta chains in infants with herpesvirus infections. On the study more broadly: Postnatally CMV-infected infants were checked for a public fetal Vdelta1/Vgamma8 clonotype. Study-level results: Limitations included few samples and no matched controls for race or environment. The public clonotype appeared only at the first post-infection time point and was absent in uninfected infants.

Comments on this clone: Its antigen is still unknown. The protein in TCRdb stems from a much larger clone and differs at residue 11 from this DNA's translation, likely a read error; here the protein is translated from the DNA.

Gamma-chain- and delta-chain-specific primers converted PBMC RNA into TCR cDNA. TCRdb fed the RT-PCR reads to CATT. The table records around 680 delta-chain clones, about an eighth of them present only once. The V and J ends lost 2 bases and 4 bases respectively, with 19 bases between them. This CDR3 contains 17 residues. Germline V CDR1 and CDR2: GEAIGNYY, EKD. The sequencing used peripheral blood, collected at time point 2 of longitudinal follow-up. The clonotype was recovered from a human donor who was a Ugandan infant, either HIV-exposed or HIV-unexposed (not recorded which). This chain uses TRDV2 with TRDJ2; the D gene could be TRDD2 or TRDD3 (7 bases each). No J gene was available from TCRdb, and it was assigned here by a germline match of the DNA. The CDR3 loop reads CACDKIPTGIWTAQLFF. The CDR3 DNA reads TGTGCCTGTGACAAAATTCCTACGGGGATATGGACAGCACAACTCTTCTTT.